The rows below give T cell receptor beta chains drawn from one sample of a study of T cell responses to AZD1222 COVID-19 vaccine. Generated by immunoSEQ multiplex PCR, the TCRdb table keeps only in-frame clones and is missing some. The sample lists 60,000 or so clones; 75% to 85% were seen once. The specimen was peripheral blood, collected on day 0 of AZD1222 vaccination. These receptors all stem from an adult in good health. Both conserved end residues are part of each CDR3. The D gene is left open where the match is weak. Clone size is not always given. Where it is, it says once, few, many or a class for expanded clones.

j_call v_call clone_size d_call cdr3_nt cdr3_aa
TRBJ2-5 TRBV11-2 - - TGTGCCAGCAGCTCTTGGGACCCGCAAGAGACCCAGTACTTC CASSSWDPQETQYF
TRBJ1-1 TRBV12-3/TRBV12-4 few - TGTGCCAGCAGTTTCGGGGCGGACACTGAAGCTTTCTTT CASSFGADTEAFF
TRBJ1-2 TRBV28 - - TGTGCCAGCAGTCTGAGAACCTATGGCTACACCTTC CASSLRTYGYTF
TRBJ1-2 TRBV18 - TRBD1 TGTGCCAGCTCAGCAGTAACAGGGGAGGGTGGCTACACCTTC CASSAVTGEGGYTF
TRBJ1-3 TRBV27 few - TGTGCCAGCAGTTGGGGGCCACCGGTCCCTGGAAACACCATATATTTT CASSWGPPVPGNTIYF
TRBJ1-4 TRBV3-1/TRBV3-2 - - TGTGCCAGCAGCCAAGGGGGGTTTAATGAAAAACTGTTTTTT CASSQGGFNEKLFF
TRBJ2-1 TRBV5-4 - TRBD1 TGTGCCAGCAGTTCGAGACCGGGACAGGCTTACAATGAGCAGTTCTTC CASSSRPGQAYNEQFF
TRBJ2-1 TRBV4-1 - - TGCGCCAGCAGCCGTCTCGGAGGGGATGGTAATGAGCAGTTCTTC CASSRLGGDGNEQFF
TRBJ2-2 TRBV18 few - TGTGCCAGCCAAAACACCGGGGAGCTGTTTTTT CASQNTGELFF
TRBJ1-2 TRBV6-4 - TRBD1 TGTGCCAGCAGAGCCGGGACAGGACCCTATGGCTACACCTTC CASRAGTGPYGYTF
TRBJ1-1 TRBV6-5 few - TGTGCCAGCAGTTTGACCGCTTTCGCTCAGAACACTGAAGCTTTCTTT CASSLTAFAQNTEAFF
TRBJ2-7 TRBV20-1 - - TGCAGTGCTAGTCGGCACGGCGGATACGAGCAGTACTTC CSASRHGGYEQYF
TRBJ1-2 TRBV27 - - TGTGCCAGCAGTTCCATAGACGGCTATGGCTACACCTTC CASSSIDGYGYTF
TRBJ1-2 TRBV19 - - TGTGCCAGTAGTATCCAAAAGGGACTTAGAGGGGGCTACACCTTC CASSIQKGLRGGYTF
TRBJ1-1 TRBV28 - - TGTGCCAGCAGTTCCGGACAGATCACTGAAGCTTTCTTT CASSSGQITEAFF
TRBJ2-1 TRBV11-1 - - TGTGCCAGCAGTTACTGGGGGGGCTATGAGCAGTTCTTC CASSYWGGYEQFF
TRBJ1-1 TRBV28 - TRBD1 TGTGCCAGCAGAGAGACAGGGGTCACTGAAGCTTTCTTT CASRETGVTEAFF
TRBJ2-5 TRBV7-2 - TRBD1 TGTGCCAGCAGCTTTCAGGGGGCGGAGGAGACCCAGTACTTC CASSFQGAEETQYF
TRBJ2-6 TRBV7-9 - - TGTGCCAGCAGCCCCCCGGGGGCCAACGTCCTGACTTTC CASSPPGANVLTF
TRBJ2-7 TRBV7-9 - - TGTGCCAGCAGCTTAGAGGAGGGCTACGAGCAGTACTTC CASSLEEGYEQYF
TRBJ1-1 TRBV6-1 - - TGTGCCAGCAGTGAAGTAAGAGACACTGAAGCTTTCTTT CASSEVRDTEAFF
TRBJ1-4 TRBV18 - - TGTGCCAGCTCACCCACCGAGGTGGAAAAACTGTTTTTT CASSPTEVEKLFF
TRBJ2-5 TRBV12-5 - TRBD2 TGTGCTAGTGGTTTGGTATCTCTGGGTAGCGGGAGACAAGAGACCCAGTACTTC CASGLVSLGSGRQETQYF
TRBJ1-2 TRBV28 - TRBD1 TGTGCCAGCAGCCAGGGGGGGACAACTACCTTCTATGGCTACACCTTC CASSQGGTTTFYGYTF
TRBJ2-1 TRBV5-5 once TRBD2 TGTGCCAGCAGCTTAAACGGGAGGGTATGGCATGAGCAGTTCTTC CASSLNGRVWHEQFF
TRBJ2-1 TRBV9 - - TGTGCCAGCAGCTCCGACGAGACAGTTTCCTACAATGAGCAGTTCTTC CASSSDETVSYNEQFF
TRBJ1-6 TRBV6-5 - - TGTGCCAGCAGTTACTCGAAACGGCAGGGTAATTCACCCCTCCACTTT CASSYSKRQGNSPLHF
TRBJ2-7 TRBV28 - - TGTGCCAGCAGTGGGTCGGGGCGCTCGGGGCAGTACTTC CASSGSGRSGQYF
TRBJ1-5 TRBV19 - - TGTGCCAGTAGTAGGGAAGGGCAGCACAATCAGCCCCAGCATTTT CASSREGQHNQPQHF
TRBJ2-7 TRBV7-2 - - TGTGCCAGCAGCTTAGGTTCGGCAATCCGAGGCGAGCAGTACTTC CASSLGSAIRGEQYF
TRBJ1-1 TRBV6-5 once - TGTGCCAGCAGTTACTTTCAGGCAGGTCCTGGGGCTTTCTTT CASSYFQAGPGAFF
TRBJ2-7 TRBV5-4 - TRBD1 TGTGCCAGCAGCCCACAGACAGGGTTGTCCTACGAGCAGTACTTC CASSPQTGLSYEQYF
TRBJ2-1 TRBV6-2/TRBV6-3 - - TGTGCCAGCAGTTACTGGGGGAGCTCCTACAATGAGCAGTTCTTC CASSYWGSSYNEQFF